This T cell receptor (beta chain) was found in a study of T-cell reconstitution after alpha-beta-depleted transplantation in children. Library preparation (for TCRbeta) was performed with unique molecular identifiers. TCRdb passed the PCR reads through MiXCR, listing each CDR3 protein once. The table has hundreds of thousands of distinct CDR3 sequences, over 9.5% seen once; the top ten hold approximately 4.1%. Deletions cut 2 bases from V and 5 bases from J, with 8 bases between. This CDR3 region has 13 residues. Germline CDR1 reads LGHNA; CDR2 reads YSLEER. Sample: PBMCs from the stem cell graft donor, taken from the stem cell graft. The sequence was obtained from a human donor who donated a stem cell graft to a child with acute myeloid leukemia. The chain has TRBV4-3 and TRBJ2-3; D call uncertain. Written as DNA, the CDR3 is TGCGCCAGCAGCCAACAAGGTGGAGATACGCAGTATTTT. Its translation is CASSQQGGDTQYF.